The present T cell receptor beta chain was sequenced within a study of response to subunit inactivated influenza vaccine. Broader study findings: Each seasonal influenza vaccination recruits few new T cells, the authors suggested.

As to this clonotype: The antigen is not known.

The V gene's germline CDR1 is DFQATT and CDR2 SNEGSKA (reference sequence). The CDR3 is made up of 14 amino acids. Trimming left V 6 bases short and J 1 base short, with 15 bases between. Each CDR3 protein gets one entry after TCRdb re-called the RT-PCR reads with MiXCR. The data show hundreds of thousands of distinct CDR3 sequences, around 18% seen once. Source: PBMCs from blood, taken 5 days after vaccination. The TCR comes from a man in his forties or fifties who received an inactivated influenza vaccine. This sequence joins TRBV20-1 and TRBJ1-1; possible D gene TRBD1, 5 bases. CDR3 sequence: CSASFITGNTEAFF. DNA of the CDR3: TGCAGTGCATCATTTATTACAGGGAACACTGAAGCTTTCTTT.